This TCR beta chain was recovered during a study of blood T cell repertoires in COVID-19. Turning to the study itself: Whether acute or convalescent, the COVID-19 samples came from the United States, Italy and Spain. T cells, B-cell-depleted T cells, or PBMCs provided the cDNA or gDNA that served as material.

This clone was observed a few times. V dropped 7 bases and J dropped 1; count of bases not matched to a gene: 6. The CDR3 spans 14 residues. The germline V gene has CDR1 SEHNR and CDR2 FQNEAQ (reference sequence). Profiling relied on immunoSEQ multiplex PCR, and the TCRdb table lists in-frame clones only, not all of them. The data show about 360,000 clones, about 87% seen once. Clinical history reported by participants formed the basis on which cohorts were assigned. V usage is TRBV7-9 and J usage is TRBJ2-5; 7 bases are shared with TRBD2. The TCR originated in a man aged 30 to 45 who had recovered from COVID-19. The sequenced sample was PBMCs or T cells enriched from blood (not recorded which). The CDR3 spells CASTYGTTQETQYF. As DNA, the CDR3 is TGTGCCAGCACATACGGGACTACCCAAGAGACCCAGTACTTC.